Presented here are 14 T cell receptor beta chains from one specimen sequenced in a study of blood T cell repertoires in COVID-19. Some clones are missing from TCRdb's copy, which holds only in-frame ones; the method was immunoSEQ multiplex PCR. The data contain fewer than 250,000 clones, 80% to 90% of them singletons. The sequencing sample was made of PBMCs or T cells enriched from blood (not recorded which). These receptors all stem from a middle-aged woman with acute COVID-19.

This sequence joins TRBV28 and TRBJ2-7; possible D gene TRBD2, 5 bases. Germline values: CDR1 MDHEN, CDR2 SYDVKM. This CDR3 region has 11 residues. V was shortened by 8 bases and J by 6 bases, with 11 bases between the two germline ends. CDR3 amino acids: CASHSRGEQYF. Here the CDR3 DNA reads TGTGCCAGCCACTCCCGGGGCGAGCAGTACTTC.

CDR3 amino acids: CASSLREADYNEQFF. The CDR3 DNA reads TGTGCCAGCAGTCTCAGGGAGGCTGACTACAATGAGCAGTTCTTC. This chain connects TRBV6-5 to TRBJ2-1; D may be TRBD2 (6 bases). CDR1 and CDR2 (germline): MNHEY, SVGAGI. This CDR3 region has 15 residues. V dropped 5 bases and J dropped 3 bases, with 14 bases sitting between them.

The chain recombines TRBV6-1 with TRBJ1-6; the D is unclear. The CDR3 spans 15 residues. Germline CDR1 MNHNS, CDR2 SASEGT. Trimming left V 2 bases short and J 4 bases short, with 9 bases between. CDR3 nucleotide sequence: TGTGCCAGCAGTGAACGGACTCCGTATAATTCACCCCTCCACTTT. It is translated as CASSERTPYNSPLHF.

CDR3 nucleotides: TGTGCCAGCAGCTTGGAACAGACGTCGACCTTC. Protein product: CASSLEQTSTF. V usage is TRBV5-4 and J usage is TRBJ1-2; the D is unclear. There are 11 residues in the CDR3. CDR1 and CDR2 (germline): SGHNT, YYREEE (reference sequence). V lost 0 bases and J lost 14, with 11 bases in between.

The rearrangement uses TRBV6-5 and TRBJ2-3; TRBD1 is a possible D gene (5 bases). V was pared by 0 bases and J by 4 bases, with 11 bases between. The CDR3 contains 15 residues. Germline V CDR1 and CDR2: MNHEY, SVGAGI. Here the CDR3 DNA reads TGTGCCAGCAGTTACTCTCCCCAGGGTCCAGATACGCAGTATTTT. It is translated as CASSYSPQGPDTQYF.

The CDR3 coding sequence is TGTGCCAGCACAAAGTCAGGGGCGACCGGGGCCAACGTCCTGACTTTC. Amino acid sequence: CASTKSGATGANVLTF. The rearrangement joins TRBV19 to TRBJ2-6; maybe TRBD1 (6 bases). The CDR3 totals 16 residues. Trimming left V 9 bases short and J 4 bases short, with 19 bases between. The germline V gene has CDR1 LNHDA and CDR2 SQIVND (reference sequence). Full variable domain (missing parts from reference TRBV19 and TRBJ2-6): DGGITQSPKYLFRKEGQNVTLSCEQNLNHDAMYWYRQDPGQGLRLIYYSQIVNDFQKGDIAEGYSVSREKKESFPLTVTSAQKNPTAFYLCASTKSGATGANVLTFGAGSRLTVL.

The chain employs TRBV18 and TRBJ2-1; 11 bases are shared with TRBD2. Germline assignment: CDR1 KGHSH and CDR2 LQKENI. The CDR3 length is 18 residues. J lost 0 bases, V lost 3 bases, and 7 bases had no gene match. The CDR3, as DNA: TGTGCCAGCTCACCTGGGACTAGCGGAAAAAGCTCCTACAATGAGCAGTTCTTC. As protein: CASSPGTSGKSSYNEQFF.

The CDR3 nucleotides read TGTGCCAGCAGCTTAATCCAGGGAACCTACGAGCAGTACTTC. Its translation: CASSLIQGTYEQYF. The J gene is TRBJ2-7, the V gene TRBV11-2; D perhaps matches TRBD1 (5 bases). CDR3 size: 14 residues. V was clipped by 2 bases and J by 2 bases, with 10 bases between them. Per the germline V gene, CDR1 is SGHAT and CDR2 is FQNNGV.

This chain connects TRBV27 to TRBJ2-7, with 7 bases fitting TRBD2. The J segment lost 3 bases and the V segment lost 3 bases, leaving 17 bases of the junction unmatched. The length of the CDR3 is 18 residues. Germline assignment: CDR1 MNHEY and CDR2 SMNVEV (reference sequence). The CDR3 nucleotides read TGTGCCAGCAGTTTTCGGCTAGCGGATCCCATTAGGAACTACGAGCAGTACTTC. This gives the protein CASSFRLADPIRNYEQYF.

This sequence joins TRBV18 and TRBJ1-2; TRBD1 matches at 9 bases. Trimming removed 4 bases from V and 3 bases from J; junction bases left unmatched: 6. Germline CDR1 KGHSH, CDR2 LQKENI. The CDR3 has 15 residues. The CDR3 sequence: CASSLGQGGDYGYTF. In DNA form, the CDR3 reads TGTGCCAGCTCACTGGGACAGGGCGGCGACTATGGCTACACCTTC.

The chain couples TRBV4-3 to TRBJ1-2, with D maybe TRBD1 (5 bases). The CDR3 has 15 residues. Looked up from germline, CDR1 is LGHNA and CDR2 is YSLEER. V was clipped by 4 bases and J by 4 bases, with 16 bases between them. CDR3 nucleotide sequence: TGCGCCAGCAGCCTCAAGATAGGGGCCTCCTATGGCTACACCTTC. Translation: CASSLKIGASYGYTF.

The chain uses TRBV5-4 and TRBJ2-4, with TRBD1 identical over 7 bases. The V gene's germline CDR1 is SGHNT and CDR2 YYREEE (reference sequence). V gave up 6 bases and J gave up 0 bases; unmatched junction bases: 3. This CDR3 is 14 amino acids long. The CDR3 region is CASTPGGAKNIQYF. The DNA for the CDR3 is TGTGCCAGCACCCCAGGGGGAGCCAAAAACATTCAGTACTTC.

V gene TRBV10-2 combines with J gene TRBJ2-7; TRBD2 matches at 8 bases. The CDR3 has 14 residues. With V trimmed by 6 bases and J by 0 bases, 4 bases remained unmatched. Germline lookup yields CDR1 WSHSY and CDR2 SAAADI. The CDR3 here is CASRTSGSSYEQYF. CDR3 coding DNA: TGCGCCAGCAGAACAAGCGGGAGCTCCTACGAGCAGTACTTC.

The gene calls are TRBV2 and TRBJ2-7; maybe TRBD1 (5 bases). Germline V CDR1 and CDR2: SNHLY, FYNNEI. The CDR3 is made up of 12 amino acids. Trimming stripped 6 bases from V and 6 bases from J, with 12 bases between. CDR3 region: CASRNDSPEQYF. The CDR3 DNA sequence: TGTGCCAGCAGGAACGACAGTCCCGAGCAGTACTTC.